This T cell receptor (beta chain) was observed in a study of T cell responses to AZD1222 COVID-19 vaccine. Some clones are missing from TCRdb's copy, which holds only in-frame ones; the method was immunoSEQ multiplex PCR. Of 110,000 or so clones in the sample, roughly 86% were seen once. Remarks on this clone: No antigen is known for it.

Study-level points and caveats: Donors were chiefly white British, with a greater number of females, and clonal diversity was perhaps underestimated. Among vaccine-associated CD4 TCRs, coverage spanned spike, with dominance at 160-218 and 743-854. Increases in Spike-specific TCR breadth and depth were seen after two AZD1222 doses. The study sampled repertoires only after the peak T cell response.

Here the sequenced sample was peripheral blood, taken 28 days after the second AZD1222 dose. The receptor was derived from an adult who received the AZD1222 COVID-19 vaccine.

CDR3 coding DNA: TGTGCCAGTAGTATAGAGGCCCCGGGAGAAGCTTTCTTT. Its protein product is CASSIEAPGEAFF. This chain joins TRBV19 and TRBJ1-1; D is unresolved. The CDR3 spans 13 residues. The germline gives CDR1 LNHDA, CDR2 SQIVND (reference sequence). Trimming stripped 0 bases from V and 8 bases from J, with 10 bases between.